The T cell receptor (beta chain) under discussion was sequenced for a study of OX40 agonist ivuxolimab in advanced cancers. Study at large: In this cohort, patients received ivuxolimab, an agonistic anti-OX40 (CD134) antibody. Partial responses were observed in three patients, of whom one had hepatocellular carcinoma and two had cutaneous melanoma. Study-wide points: Expanded peripheral T cells had an undetermined antigen specificity. Certain nonresponders likewise exhibited a low normalized T-cell clonal expansion.

Notes on this clone: The antigen is undetermined.

Germline loops: CDR1 SGHNT, CDR2 YYREEE (reference sequence). The CDR3 extends over 15 amino acids. Trimming cost V 4 bases and J 4 bases; bases outside gene matches: 9. Generated by immunoSEQ multiplex PCR, the TCRdb table keeps only in-frame clones and is missing some. The data show about 15,000 clones, 81% seen once. The sample was CD4+ or CD8+ T cells sorted from blood, taken in a trial of the OX40 agonist ivuxolimab. The chain couples TRBV5-4 to TRBJ1-2, with 8 bases that match TRBD1. The source of this sequence is an adult with an advanced solid tumor such as melanoma, head and neck, liver or kidney cancer. The CDR3 coding sequence is TGTGCCAGCAGCCCAACGACAGGGGACATCTATGGCTACACCTTC. Protein sequence: CASSPTTGDIYGYTF.